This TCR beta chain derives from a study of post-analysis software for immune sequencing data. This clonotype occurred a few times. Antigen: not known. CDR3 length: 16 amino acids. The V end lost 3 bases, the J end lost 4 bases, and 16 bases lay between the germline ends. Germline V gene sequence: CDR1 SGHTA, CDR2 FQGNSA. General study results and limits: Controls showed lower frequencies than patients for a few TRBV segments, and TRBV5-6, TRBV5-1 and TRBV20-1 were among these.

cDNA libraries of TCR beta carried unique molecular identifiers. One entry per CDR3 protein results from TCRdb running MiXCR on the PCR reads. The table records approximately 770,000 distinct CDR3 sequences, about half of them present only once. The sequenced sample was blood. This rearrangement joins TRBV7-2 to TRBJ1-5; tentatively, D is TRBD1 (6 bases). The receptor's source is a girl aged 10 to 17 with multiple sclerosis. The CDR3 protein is CASSLFAGTHNQPQHF. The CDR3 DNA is TGTGCCAGCAGCTTGTTTGCCGGGACACATAATCAGCCCCAGCATTTT.